This T cell receptor beta chain was identified in a study of T cells after yellow fever vaccination. Study-level results: One caveat is that FACS-sorted repertoires could contain abundant clonotypes contaminating from the bulk population.

5'RACE template switching generated TCR cDNA, adding a universal primer site and UMIs. TCRdb re-called the 5' RACE reads through MiXCR, storing one row per CDR3 protein. This sample carries 250,000 to 400,000 distinct CDR3 sequences, roughly 4.3% of them seen once, and the ten largest clones take around 24%. Points on this clonotype: The antigen remains unidentified.

CDR1 and CDR2 (germline): ENHRY, SYGVKD. The CDR3 has 15 amino acids. Unmatched junction bases numbered 8, after V lost 7 bases and J lost 2 bases. The receptor's source is a man younger than 35 who received the YFV17D yellow fever vaccine. This sequence joins TRBV10-3 and TRBJ2-3; TRBD2 agrees at 8 bases. This specimen consisted of PBMCs, obtained 5 days after the yellow fever booster vaccination. The CDR3 region has the DNA TGTGCCATCACGCGGGGGGCCCAGAACACAGATACGCAGTATTTT. It yields the protein CAITRGAQNTDTQYF.